Reported below is one T cell receptor beta chain. The antigen remains unidentified. The CDR3 contains 15 residues. Trimming removed 5 bases from V and 7 bases from J, with 18 bases in between. The germline V gene has CDR1 SGHTA and CDR2 FQGTGA. The record originates from a study of beta chain features in type 1 diabetes. Study-level findings and limits: Type 1 diabetes patients showed a moderate but significant shortening of TCRB CDR3s in all four CD4+ subsets.

Expressed TCRB transcripts were sequenced because the isolated RNA had all been reverse transcribed beforehand. Sequencing used immunoSEQ multiplex PCR; TCRdb keeps in-frame clones, though not all of them. The table includes roughly 730,000 clones, roughly 13% detected once. Sequencing used naive CD4+ T cells from blood. This rearrangement joins TRBV7-3 to TRBJ2-1; D might be TRBD1 or TRBD2, each matching 6 bases. This TCR came from a man younger than 30 with type 1 diabetes. The CDR3 loop reads CASSPNRDSGNEQFF. CDR3 DNA: TGTGCCAGCAGCCCAAACAGGGACTCAGGGAATGAGCAGTTCTTC.